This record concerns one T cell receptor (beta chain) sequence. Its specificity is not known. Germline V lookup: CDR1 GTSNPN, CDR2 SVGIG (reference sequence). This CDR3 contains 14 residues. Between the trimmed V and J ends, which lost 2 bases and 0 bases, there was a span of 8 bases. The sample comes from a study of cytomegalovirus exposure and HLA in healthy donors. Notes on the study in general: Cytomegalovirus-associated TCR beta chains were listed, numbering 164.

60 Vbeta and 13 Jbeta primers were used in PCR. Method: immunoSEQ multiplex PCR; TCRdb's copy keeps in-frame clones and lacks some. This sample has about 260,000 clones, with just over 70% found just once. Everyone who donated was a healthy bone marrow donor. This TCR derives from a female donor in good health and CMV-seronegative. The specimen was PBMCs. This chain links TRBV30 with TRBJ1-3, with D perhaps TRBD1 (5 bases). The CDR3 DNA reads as TGTGCCTGGAGTACCGACAGCTCTGGAAACACCATATATTTT. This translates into CAWSTDSSGNTIYF.